These 10 T cell receptor beta chains came from one sample sequenced in a study of T cells after yellow fever vaccination. In TCRdb, the 5' RACE reads were re-called with MiXCR into one record per CDR3 protein. This sample has 300,000 or so distinct CDR3 sequences, with around 4.1% found just once. The source material was PBMCs, sampled 5 days after the yellow fever booster vaccination. These receptors were obtained from a man younger than 35 who received the YFV17D yellow fever vaccine.

This clonotype occurred a few times. The chain joins TRBV15 to TRBJ2-4; TRBD2 aligns across 7 bases. The ends lost 4 bases at V and 6 bases at J; junction bases unmatched: 3. This CDR3 contains 13 residues. Per the germline V gene, CDR1 is LNHNV and CDR2 is YYDKDF (reference sequence). The CDR3 is CATSIGGGNIQYF. Written as DNA, the CDR3 is TGTGCCACCAGCATTGGGGGGGGAAACATTCAGTACTTC.

This clonotype has at least ten counts. This rearrangement joins TRBV7-2 to TRBJ2-1; TRBD2 matches at 7 bases. From germline, CDR1 is SGHTA and CDR2 FQGNSA. CDR3 size: 17 residues. Unmatched junction bases numbered 10, after V lost 5 bases and J lost 0 bases. The CDR3 bases are TGTGCCAGCAGCAGGCGGCTAGCGGCCAGCTCCTACAATGAGCAGTTCTTC. Protein sequence: CASSRRLAASSYNEQFF.

This clonotype was recorded a few times. The V gene is TRBV5-1, the J gene TRBJ2-5; 7 positions agree with TRBD1. The CDR3 is made up of 14 amino acids. V was pared by 4 bases and J by 3 bases, with 6 bases of the junction left unmatched. Germline assignment: CDR1 SGHRS and CDR2 YFSETQ. The CDR3 nucleotides read TGCGCCAGCAGCGGGGGACAGCACAAAGAGACCCAGTACTTC. Its translation is CASSGGQHKETQYF.

This clonotype has a count of ten or more. The chain links TRBV10-3 to TRBJ1-4; D may be TRBD1 (5 bases). V lost 3 bases and J 7 bases, leaving 9 bases between the germline ends. Looked up from germline, CDR1 is ENHRY and CDR2 is SYGVKD. The CDR3 totals 13 residues. The CDR3 spells CAISDRVGEKLFF. DNA for the CDR3: TGTGCCATCAGTGACAGGGTGGGTGAAAAACTGTTTTTT.

This chain uses TRBV7-3 with TRBJ2-5; D unclear. There are 13 residues in the CDR3. The V gene lost 5 bases and the J gene lost 2 bases, with 9 bases spanning the gap. CDR1 and CDR2 (germline): SGHTA, FQGTGA. CDR3 residues: CASSQNPQETQYF. CDR3 in DNA: TGTGCCAGCAGCCAGAACCCTCAAGAGACCCAGTACTTC.

In its sample, this clonotype was seen many times. The J gene is TRBJ1-4, the V gene TRBV2; 8 bases are a match to TRBD1. From germline, CDR1 is SNHLY and CDR2 FYNNEI. J was trimmed by 3 bases and V by 4 bases; bases with no gene match: 4. The CDR3 extends over 15 amino acids. The CDR3 loop reads CASSAQGASNEKLFF. The DNA of the CDR3 is TGTGCCAGCAGTGCGCAGGGGGCTTCTAATGAAAAACTGTTTTTT.

CDR3 bases: TGTGCCAGCAGCCAAGAGGAAGTGAACACTGAAGCTTTCTTT. Its protein is CASSQEEVNTEAFF. This chain links TRBV3-1 with TRBJ1-1; D call uncertain. V lost 0 bases to trimming and J lost 0 bases, with 5 bases between them. Germline-derived CDR1 and CDR2 are LGHDT and YNNKEL (reference sequence). CDR3 length equals 14 residues. Full variable domain (outside the CDR3, taken from reference TRBV3-1 and TRBJ1-1): DTAVSQTPKYLVTQMGNDKSIKCEQNLGHDTMYWYKQDSKKFLKIMFSYNNKELIINETVPNRFSPKSPDKAHLNLHINSLELGDSAVYFCASSQEEVNTEAFFGQGTRLTVV.

The chain links TRBV19 to TRBJ1-5, with 11 bases matching TRBD1. This CDR3 is built from 15 residues. The germline V gene encodes CDR1 LNHDA and CDR2 SQIVND (reference sequence). The V and J ends lost 9 bases and 1 base, in that order; junction bases with no gene match: 5. Written as DNA, the CDR3 is TGTGCCAGCAAGGACAGGGGGCTCAGCAATCAGCCCCAGCATTTT. It is translated as CASKDRGLSNQPQHF.

V and J are TRBV10-3 and TRBJ2-3; no firm D call. The CDR3 is 16 residues long. Trimming stripped 7 bases from V and 0 bases from J, with 17 bases between. Germline V CDR1 and CDR2: ENHRY, SYGVKD. The CDR3 sequence: CAINNRGADSTDTQYF. DNA of the CDR3: TGTGCCATCAACAACCGAGGAGCAGATAGCACAGATACGCAGTATTTT.

The rearrangement uses TRBV19 and TRBJ2-4; no firm D call. Trimming cost V 0 bases and J 0 bases, with 12 bases left between them. The CDR3 runs to 17 residues. The germline V gene encodes CDR1 LNHDA and CDR2 SQIVND (reference sequence). The CDR3 here is CASSIDARSRAKNIQYF. CDR3 bases: TGTGCCAGTAGTATAGATGCGAGATCCAGAGCCAAAAACATTCAGTACTTC.